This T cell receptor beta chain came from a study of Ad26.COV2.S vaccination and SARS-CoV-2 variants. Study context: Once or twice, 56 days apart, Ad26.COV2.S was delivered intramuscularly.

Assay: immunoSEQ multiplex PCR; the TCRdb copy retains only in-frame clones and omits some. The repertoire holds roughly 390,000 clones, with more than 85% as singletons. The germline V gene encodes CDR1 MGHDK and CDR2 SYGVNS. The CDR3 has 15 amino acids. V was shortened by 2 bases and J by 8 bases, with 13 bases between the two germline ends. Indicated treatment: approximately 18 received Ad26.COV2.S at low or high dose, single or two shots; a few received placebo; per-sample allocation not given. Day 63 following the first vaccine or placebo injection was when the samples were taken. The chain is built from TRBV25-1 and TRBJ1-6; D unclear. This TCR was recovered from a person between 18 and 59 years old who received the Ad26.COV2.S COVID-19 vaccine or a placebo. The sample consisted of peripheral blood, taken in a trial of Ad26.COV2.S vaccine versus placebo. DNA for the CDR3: TGTGCCAGCAGTGAACCAGACGGTGCCTATTCACCCCTCCACTTT. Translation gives CASSEPDGAYSPLHF.